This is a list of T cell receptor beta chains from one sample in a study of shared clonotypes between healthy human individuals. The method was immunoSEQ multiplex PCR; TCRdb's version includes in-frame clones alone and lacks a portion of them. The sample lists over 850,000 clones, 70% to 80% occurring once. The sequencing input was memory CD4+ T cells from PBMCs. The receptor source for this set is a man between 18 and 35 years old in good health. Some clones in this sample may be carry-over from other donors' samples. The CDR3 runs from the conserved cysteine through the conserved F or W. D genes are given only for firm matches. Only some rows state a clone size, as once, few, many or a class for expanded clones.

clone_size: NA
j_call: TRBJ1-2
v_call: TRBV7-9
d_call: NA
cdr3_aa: CASSYGQSYGYTF
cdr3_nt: TGTGCCAGCAGCTACGGACAGAGCTATGGCTACACCTTC

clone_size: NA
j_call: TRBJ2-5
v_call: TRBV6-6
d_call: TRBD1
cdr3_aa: CASSYSTGTGVETQYF
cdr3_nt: TGTGCCAGCAGTTACTCGACCGGGACAGGGGTGGAGACCCAGTACTTC

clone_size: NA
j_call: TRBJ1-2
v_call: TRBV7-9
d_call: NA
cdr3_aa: CASSLGGGDAYGYTF
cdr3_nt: TGTGCCAGCAGCTTAGGCGGGGGGGATGCCTATGGCTACACCTTC

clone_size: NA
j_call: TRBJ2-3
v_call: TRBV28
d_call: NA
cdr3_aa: CASSPGTPSTDTQYF
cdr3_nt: TGTGCCAGCAGTCCCGGGACTCCTAGCACAGATACGCAGTATTTT

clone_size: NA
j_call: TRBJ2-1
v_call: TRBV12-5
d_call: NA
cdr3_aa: CASGAQTGHLFF
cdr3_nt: TGTGCTAGTGGTGCCCAAACGGGACATCTGTTCTTC

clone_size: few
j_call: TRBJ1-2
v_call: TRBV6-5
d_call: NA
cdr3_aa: CATNRDLRGSGYTF
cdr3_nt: TGTGCCACCAACCGGGACCTCCGAGGCAGTGGCTACACCTTC

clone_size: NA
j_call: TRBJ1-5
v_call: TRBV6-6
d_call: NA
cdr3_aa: CASSYSEDQPQHF
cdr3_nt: TGTGCCAGCAGTTACTCAGAAGATCAGCCCCAGCATTTT

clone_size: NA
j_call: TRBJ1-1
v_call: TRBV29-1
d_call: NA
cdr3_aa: CSVVGFMNTEAFF
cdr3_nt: TGCAGCGTTGTTGGATTTATGAACACTGAAGCTTTCTTT

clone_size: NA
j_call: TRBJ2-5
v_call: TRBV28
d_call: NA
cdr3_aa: CASSFGDPGRKTQYF
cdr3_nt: TGTGCCAGCAGTTTCGGGGATCCAGGGAGAAAGACCCAGTACTTC

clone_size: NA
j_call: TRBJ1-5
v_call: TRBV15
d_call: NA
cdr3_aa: CATSRDPGGNQPQHF
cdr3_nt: TGTGCCACCAGCAGAGATCCGGGGGGCAATCAGCCCCAGCATTTT

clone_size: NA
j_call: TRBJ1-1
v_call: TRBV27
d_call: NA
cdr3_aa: CASSRVGTEAFF
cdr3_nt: TGTGCCAGCAGCCGTGTTGGGACTGAAGCTTTCTTT

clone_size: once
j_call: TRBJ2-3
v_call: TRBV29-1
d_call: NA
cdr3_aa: CSVKKGGRADTQYF
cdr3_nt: TGCAGCGTAAAAAAAGGGGGGAGGGCAGATACGCAGTATTTT

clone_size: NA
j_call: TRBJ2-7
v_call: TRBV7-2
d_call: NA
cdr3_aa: CASSSVGRGTSTYEQYF
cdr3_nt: TGTGCCAGCAGCTCAGTGGGCAGGGGAACGTCAACCTACGAGCAGTACTTC

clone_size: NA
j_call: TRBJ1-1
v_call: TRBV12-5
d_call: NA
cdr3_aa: CASGLAGGGDTEAFF
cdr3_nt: TGTGCTAGTGGTTTGGCGGGAGGGGGGGACACTGAAGCTTTCTTT

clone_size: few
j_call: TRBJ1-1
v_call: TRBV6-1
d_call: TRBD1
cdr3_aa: CASSPQGLNTEAFF
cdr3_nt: TGTGCCAGCAGTCCACAGGGGCTGAACACTGAAGCTTTCTTT

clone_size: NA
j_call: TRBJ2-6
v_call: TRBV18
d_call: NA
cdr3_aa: CASSMIPVTGANVLTF
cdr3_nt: TGTGCCAGCTCAATGATTCCAGTGACTGGGGCCAACGTCCTGACTTTC

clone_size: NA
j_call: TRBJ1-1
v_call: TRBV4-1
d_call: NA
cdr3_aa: CASSQLGIGAFF
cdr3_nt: TGCGCCAGCAGCCAATTAGGGATTGGAGCTTTCTTT

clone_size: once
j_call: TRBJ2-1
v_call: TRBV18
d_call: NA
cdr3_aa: CASSPPNRASSYNEQFF
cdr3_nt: TGTGCCAGCTCACCGCCTAACAGGGCCTCTTCCTACAATGAGCAGTTCTTC

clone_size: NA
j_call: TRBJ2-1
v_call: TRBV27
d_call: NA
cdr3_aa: CASSSGQTKYNEQFF
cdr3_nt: TGTGCCAGCAGTTCAGGACAGACCAAATACAATGAGCAGTTCTTC

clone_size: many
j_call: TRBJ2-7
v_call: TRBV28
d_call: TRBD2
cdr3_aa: CASSFLAGDGSEQYF
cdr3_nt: TGTGCCAGCAGTTTTTTAGCGGGAGACGGCAGCGAGCAGTACTTC

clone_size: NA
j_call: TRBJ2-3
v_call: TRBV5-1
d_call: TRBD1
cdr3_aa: CASSLAQGAGDTQYF
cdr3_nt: TGCGCCAGCAGCTTGGCGCAGGGGGCGGGAGATACGCAGTATTTT

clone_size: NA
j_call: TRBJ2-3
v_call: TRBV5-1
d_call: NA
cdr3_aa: CASSGGTATDTQYF
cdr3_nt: TGCGCCAGCAGCGGAGGGACAGCGACAGATACGCAGTATTTT

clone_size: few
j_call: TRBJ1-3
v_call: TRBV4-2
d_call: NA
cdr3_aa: CASSQDLQRGNTIYF
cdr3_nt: TGTGCCAGCAGCCAAGATCTCCAGCGAGGAAACACCATATATTTT

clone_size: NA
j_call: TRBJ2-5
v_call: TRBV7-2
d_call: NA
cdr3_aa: CASSPLVGETQYF
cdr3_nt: TGTGCCAGCAGCCCCCTTGTTGGAGAGACCCAGTACTTC

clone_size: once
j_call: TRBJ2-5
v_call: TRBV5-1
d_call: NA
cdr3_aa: CASSLAQLAETQYF
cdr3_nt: TGCGCCAGCAGCTTGGCCCAACTGGCCGAGACCCAGTACTTC

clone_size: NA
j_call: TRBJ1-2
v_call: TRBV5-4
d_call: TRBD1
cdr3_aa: CASSRQGIDYGYTF
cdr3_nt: TGTGCCAGCAGCCGACAGGGGATCGACTATGGCTACACCTTC

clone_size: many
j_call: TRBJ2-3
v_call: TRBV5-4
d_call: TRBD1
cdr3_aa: CASSPVGQGTDTQYF
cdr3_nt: TGTGCCAGCAGCCCGGTGGGACAGGGCACAGATACGCAGTATTTT

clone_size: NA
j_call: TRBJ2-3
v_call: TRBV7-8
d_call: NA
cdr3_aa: CASSLGRVATQYF
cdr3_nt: TGTGCCAGCAGCTTGGGCAGGGTGGCTACGCAGTATTTT

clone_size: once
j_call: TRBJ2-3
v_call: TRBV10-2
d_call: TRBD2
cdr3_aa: CASKSRLATDTQYF
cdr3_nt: TGCGCCAGCAAATCCCGACTAGCCACAGATACGCAGTATTTT

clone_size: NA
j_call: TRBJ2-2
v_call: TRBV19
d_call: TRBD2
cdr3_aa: CASSTGLAGNTGELFF
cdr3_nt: TGTGCCAGTAGTACGGGACTAGCGGGGAACACCGGGGAGCTGTTTTTT

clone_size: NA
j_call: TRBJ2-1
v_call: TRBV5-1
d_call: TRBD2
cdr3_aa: CASSLSGLAGYNEQFF
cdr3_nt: TGCGCCAGCAGCCTCTCGGGACTAGCGGGGTACAATGAGCAGTTCTTC

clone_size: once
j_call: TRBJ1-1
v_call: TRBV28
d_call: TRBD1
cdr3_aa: CASSLPDRAPEAFF
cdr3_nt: TGTGCCAGCAGTTTACCAGACAGGGCCCCTGAAGCTTTCTTT

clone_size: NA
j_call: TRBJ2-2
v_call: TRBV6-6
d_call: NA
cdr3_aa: CASSYSKTTFTGELFF
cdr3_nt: TGTGCCAGCAGTTACTCGAAGACTACCTTCACCGGGGAGCTGTTTTTT

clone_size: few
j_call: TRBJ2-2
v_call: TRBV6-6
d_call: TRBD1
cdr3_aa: CASRSGQRSTGELFF
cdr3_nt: TGTGCCAGCAGGTCGGGACAGCGGAGCACCGGGGAGCTGTTTTTT

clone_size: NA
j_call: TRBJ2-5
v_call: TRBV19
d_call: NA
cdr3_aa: CASSPLANYHETQYF
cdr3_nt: TGTGCCAGTAGTCCCCTCGCGAACTACCACGAGACCCAGTACTTC

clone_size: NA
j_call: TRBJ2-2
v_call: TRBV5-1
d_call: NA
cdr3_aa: CASDWSGGLGNTGELFF
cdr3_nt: TGCGCCAGCGACTGGAGTGGGGGCCTCGGAAACACCGGGGAGCTGTTTTTT

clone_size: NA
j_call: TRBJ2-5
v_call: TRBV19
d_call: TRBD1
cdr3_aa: CASRQGALGETQYF
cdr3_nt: TGTGCCAGTAGACAGGGGGCTTTGGGAGAGACCCAGTACTTC

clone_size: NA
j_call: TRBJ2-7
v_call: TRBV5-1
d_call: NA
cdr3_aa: CASSSTRASEQYF
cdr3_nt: TGCGCCAGCAGCTCCACGAGGGCCTCCGAGCAGTACTTC

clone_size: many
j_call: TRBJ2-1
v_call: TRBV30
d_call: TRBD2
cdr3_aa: CAWSVWAGANNEQFF
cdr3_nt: TGTGCCTGGAGTGTATGGGCGGGAGCCAACAATGAGCAGTTCTTC

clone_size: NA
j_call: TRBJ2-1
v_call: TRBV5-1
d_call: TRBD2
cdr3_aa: CASSTVLAGGPHEQFF
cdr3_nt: TGCGCCAGCAGCACAGTACTAGCGGGAGGGCCCCATGAGCAGTTCTTC

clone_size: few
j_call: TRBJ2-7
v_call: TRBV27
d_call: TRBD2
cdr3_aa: CASSLAGVSPYEQYF
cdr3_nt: TGTGCCAGCAGTTTAGCGGGAGTCTCCCCCTACGAGCAGTACTTC

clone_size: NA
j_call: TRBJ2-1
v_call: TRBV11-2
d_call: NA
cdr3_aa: CASSPPERAYNEQFF
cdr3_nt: TGTGCCAGCAGCCCACCAGAGCGGGCCTACAATGAGCAGTTCTTC

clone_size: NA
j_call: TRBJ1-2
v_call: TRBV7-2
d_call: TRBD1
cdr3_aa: CASSSPGQGPGYTF
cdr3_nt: TGTGCCAGCAGCTCCCCGGGACAGGGGCCCGGCTACACCTTC

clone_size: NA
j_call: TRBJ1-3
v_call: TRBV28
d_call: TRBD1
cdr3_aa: CASYMTGGNTIYF
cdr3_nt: TGTGCCAGCTATATGACAGGGGGAAACACCATATATTTT

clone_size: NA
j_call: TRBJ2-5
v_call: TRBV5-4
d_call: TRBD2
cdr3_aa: CASSGGTSGQETQYF
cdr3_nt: TGTGCCAGCAGCGGGGGGACTAGCGGACAAGAGACCCAGTACTTC